These 16 T cell receptor beta chains came from one sample sequenced in a study of T cell changes during pregnancy in multiple sclerosis. Here immunoSEQ multiplex PCR was the method, and the copy in TCRdb shows in-frame clones only, minus some. Of 70,000 to 95,000 clones detected, 89% appear once; the ten largest clones hold approximately 1.9%. The sequencing here drew on peripheral blood, taken before pregnancy. The receptors were sampled from a female donor with multiple sclerosis, enrolled in a pregnancy study.

The chain carries TRBV5-4 and TRBJ2-5; 9 bases agree with TRBD1. Germline CDR1 SGHNT, CDR2 YYREEE (reference sequence). Germline trimming cut 2 bases from V and 5 bases from J; bases unmatched to any gene: 10. The CDR3 extends over 16 amino acids. CDR3 protein: CASSFAGTGTGETQYF. The CDR3, as DNA: TGTGCCAGCAGCTTTGCCGGGACAGGGACGGGGGAGACCCAGTACTTC. Based on the CDR3 plus reference TRBV5-4 and TRBJ2-5, the full variable domain is ETGVTQSPTHLIKTRGQQVTLRCSSQSGHNTVSWYQQALGQGPQFIFQYYREEENGRGNFPPRFSGLQFPNYSSELNVNALELDDSALYLCASSFAGTGTGETQYFGPGTRLLVL.

This clone was detected a few times. The chain links TRBV4-3 to TRBJ1-6, with TRBD1 matching 8 bases. J was trimmed by 2 bases and V by 4 bases; bases with no gene match: 1. Germline values: CDR1 LGHNA, CDR2 YSLEER. The CDR3 is 15 amino acids. CDR3 DNA: TGCGCCAGCAGCCCGGACAGGGCCTATAATTCACCCCTCCACTTT. It encodes CASSPDRAYNSPLHF.

The chain links TRBV5-1 to TRBJ1-1, with D uncertain. Trimming stripped 2 bases from V and 4 bases from J, with 18 bases between. CDR3 size: 16 residues. Germline V CDR1 and CDR2: SGHRS, YFSETQ. The CDR3 reads CASSFLSRGSGTEAFF. CDR3 DNA sequence: TGCGCCAGCAGCTTCCTGTCTCGGGGTTCCGGCACTGAAGCTTTCTTT.

V usage is TRBV6-1 and J usage is TRBJ2-2; weak D call: TRBD2 (7 bases). Trimming pared 5 bases from V and 5 bases from J, leaving 12 bases between. The CDR3 sequence is 14 residues long. The germline V gene has CDR1 MNHNS and CDR2 SASEGT. This CDR3 reads CASSRGGSTGELFF. DNA for the CDR3: TGTGCCAGCAGTAGGGGGGGAAGTACCGGGGAGCTGTTTTTT.

V usage is TRBV2 and J usage is TRBJ1-5; unclear D gene. Trimming stripped 8 bases from V and 9 bases from J, with 5 bases between. The CDR3 is 9 residues long. Germline V gene sequence: CDR1 SNHLY, CDR2 FYNNEI. The chain's CDR3 is CASGRPQHF. The CDR3 coding sequence is TGTGCCAGCGGCCGGCCCCAGCATTTT.

The V call is TRBV7-9, the J call TRBJ1-1, with D possibly matching TRBD1 (6 bases). The germline V gene encodes CDR1 SEHNR and CDR2 FQNEAQ (reference sequence). V lost 5 bases and J 4 bases, leaving 14 bases between the germline ends. The CDR3 length is 14 residues. The chain's CDR3 is CASSRRQVGTEAFF. The DNA for the CDR3 is TGTGCCAGCAGCCGAAGACAGGTGGGCACTGAAGCTTTCTTT. The entire variable domain, with the rest obtained from reference TRBV7-9 and TRBJ1-1, is as follows: DTGVSQNPRHKITKRGQNVTFRCDPISEHNRLYWYRQTLGQGPEFLTYFQNEAQLEKSRLLSDRFSAERPKGSFSTLEIQRTEQGDSAMYLCASSRRQVGTEAFFGQGTRLTVV.

This chain uses TRBV5-4 with TRBJ2-1; 7 bases are shared with TRBD2. V gave up 4 bases and J gave up 7 bases; unmatched junction bases: 11. Germline CDR1 reads SGHNT; CDR2 reads YYREEE (reference sequence). The CDR3 covers 15 residues. CDR3 protein: CASSHNIGGTNEQFF. The CDR3, as DNA: TGTGCCAGCAGCCACAACATCGGGGGGACGAATGAGCAGTTCTTC.

The rearrangement joins TRBV7-3 to TRBJ1-5; D possibly corresponds to TRBD1 (5 bases). CDR3 length: 20 residues. Germline values: CDR1 SGHTA, CDR2 FQGTGA. The V end was cut by 0 bases, the J end by 3 bases, with 24 bases between. CDR3 loop: CASSLTGDPDRRSSNQPQHF. The DNA for the CDR3 is TGTGCCAGCAGCTTAACAGGGGATCCGGACCGCCGTTCCTCCAATCAGCCCCAGCATTTT.

The CDR3 coding sequence is TGTGCCAGCAGCGTCCAGCGACTAGCGGGGGGAGCGAACACCGGGGAGCTGTTTTTT. This gives the protein CASSVQRLAGGANTGELFF. The chain uses TRBV9 and TRBJ2-2, with 13 bases aligning to TRBD2. Per the germline V gene, CDR1 is SGDLS and CDR2 is YYNGEE. J gave up 0 bases and V 2 bases, and 7 bases lay outside the gene matches. The CDR3 is made up of 19 amino acids.

The chain has TRBV5-1 and TRBJ2-3, with D maybe TRBD1 (5 bases). Trimming took off 0 bases at V and 4 bases at J, with 12 bases between the two ends. The CDR3 is 15 residues long. Germline lookup yields CDR1 SGHRS and CDR2 YFSETQ. The CDR3 here is CASSLAPAGPDTQYF. The CDR3 nucleotides are TGCGCCAGCAGCTTGGCCCCGGCAGGGCCAGATACGCAGTATTTT.

Only one count was recorded for this clone. The chain recombines TRBV27 with TRBJ1-2, with 7 bases matching TRBD1. The trim removed 6 bases at V and 2 bases at J, leaving 6 bases unmatched. Germline-derived CDR1 and CDR2 are MNHEY and SMNVEV (reference sequence). The CDR3 loop spans 14 amino acids. CDR3 coding DNA: TGTGCCAGCAGGGGGGGCAGGGGGAACTATGGCTACACCTTC. It codes for CASRGGRGNYGYTF.

The chain uses TRBV10-2 and TRBJ2-7; maybe TRBD2 (7 bases). Germline V lookup: CDR1 WSHSY, CDR2 SAAADI. Trimming removed 3 bases from V and 2 bases from J, with 11 bases in between. CDR3 size: 14 residues. CDR3 sequence (DNA): TGCGCCAGCAGTGAAGGGGGGGGAACCTACGAGCAGTACTTC. Translating it yields CASSEGGGTYEQYF.

This chain links TRBV4-2 with TRBJ1-2, with 8 bases that match TRBD1. The CDR3 extends over 14 amino acids. The ends lost 4 bases at V and 5 bases at J; junction bases unmatched: 6. Germline lookup yields CDR1 LGHNA and CDR2 YNFKEQ. Here the CDR3 DNA reads TGTGCCAGCAGCCTCCTCAGGGGGCTATATGGCTACACCTTC. Its protein is CASSLLRGLYGYTF.

This sequence joins TRBV10-3 and TRBJ2-7; no definite D call. Germline V CDR1 and CDR2: ENHRY, SYGVKD. Trimming cost V 3 bases and J 0 bases, with 9 bases left between them. This CDR3 has 14 amino acids. DNA for the CDR3: TGTGCCATCAGTGACGGCAGGCGCTCCTACGAGCAGTACTTC. Translation gives CAISDGRRSYEQYF.

This chain uses TRBV6-5 with TRBJ1-2; possibly TRBD1 for D (6 bases). The CDR3 has 16 amino acids. Germline CDR1 is MNHEY and CDR2 is SVGAGI. V was clipped by 2 bases and J by 4 bases, with 17 bases between them. This CDR3 is CASSYGGAGLTYGYTF. The DNA of the CDR3 is TGTGCCAGCAGTTACGGGGGGGCGGGCCTCACCTATGGCTACACCTTC.

This rearrangement joins TRBV30 to TRBJ1-5; 7 bases map to TRBD1. Trimming cost V 3 bases and J 3 bases; bases outside gene matches: 14. The CDR3 contains 17 residues. Germline CDR1 is GTSNPN and CDR2 is SVGIG (reference sequence). The CDR3 protein is CAWRGRQGSGANQPQHF. For the CDR3, the DNA is TGTGCCTGGAGAGGAAGACAGGGATCTGGGGCCAATCAGCCCCAGCATTTT. The full variable domain, its missing parts supplied by reference TRBV30 and TRBJ1-5, is SQTIHQWPATLVQPVGSPLSLECTVEGTSNPNLYWYRQAAGRGLQLLFYSVGIGQISSEVPQNLSASRPQDRQFILSSKKLLLSDSGFYLCAWRGRQGSGANQPQHFGDGTRLSIL.